This T cell receptor (beta chain) was profiled in a study of blood T cell repertoires in COVID-19 (dated by TCRdb to 2018 to 2020). With respect to the entire study: The collaborator samples originated in the United States, Italy and Spain and spanned the acute and convalescent phases of COVID-19. The material from the prospective study consisted of cDNA or gDNA derived from T cells, B-cell-depleted T cells, or PBMCs. Subjects who had been exposed to COVID-19, were actively infected with it, or had recovered from it provided the deeply sampled blood TCRbeta repertoires that made up the dataset. The repertoires were released in a freely available public database meant as a resource for research on the immune response to SARS-CoV-2. Samples were obtained from the ongoing ImmuneRACE study (first 160 participants) and from over 1,000 subjects provided by 6 global collaborators. The sample metadata nearly always contained a de-identified subject ID, COVID-19 status, age in years and sex. Where HLA class I and class II types were available, the types were taken from metadata supplied by the sample provider, not from assay-based typing. What the work shows at the level of the full study, not this receptor alone: Clinical and demographic metadata were provided uncurated, with the amount varying by source and participant.

At the junction V is shortened by 3 bases and J by 8 bases, with 14 bases in between. Via the germline V gene, CDR1 is SGHTA and CDR2 FQGNSA. The CDR3 holds 14 amino acids from the cysteine to the phenylalanine. The only DNA kept is the CDR3, 42 bases in frame from the first base. Points on this clone: There is no known antigen for this receptor. No much larger clonotype is one base removed from it; base qualities were not supplied.

One collaborating source in Seattle enrolled patients during active infection and followed them longitudinally through the course of disease. Whole blood was collected in K2EDTA tubes by collaborating institutions according to the institutions' own protocols. Collaborator samples were shipped for TCRbeta analysis as frozen whole blood, isolated PBMCs, or DNA extracted from either sample type. The immunoSEQ Assay, a bias-controlled multiplex PCR, was used to amplify TCRbeta CDR3 regions from genomic DNA. In the paper's pipeline: The number of nucleated cells in each sample was estimated from the amplification of reference gene primers within the assay. Sequence reads were collapsed and filtered to measure the absolute abundance of every unique TCRbeta CDR3 rearrangement. For each sample, productive Simpson clonality was calculated as the square root of Simpson's diversity index over productive rearrangements. TCRdb holds this immuneACCESS table with in-frame rearrangements only. Some clones are missing; in checked studies, unresolved V genes explain under half, and the rest has no known cause. V and J calls plus clone size are reproduced from that table; the DNA served to infer D and trimming. For this sample there are about 370,000 clones; more than 80% appear just once. Of the sample, about 3% is held by the ten largest clones.

Sequenced: peripheral blood. The sequence was obtained from a woman in her 30s with COVID-19, enrolled during active disease. The chain is encoded by TRBV7-2 joined to TRBJ1-3; TRBD1 is a possible D gene, resting on 5 matching bases. The CDR3 has the sequence CASSLGPGGDTIYF. DNA sequence: TGTGCCAGCAGCTTGGGGCCCGGGGGTGACACCATATATTTT.